These 29 T cell receptor beta chains share one sample of origin, sequenced in a study of T-cell reconstitution after alpha-beta-depleted transplantation in children. A library of TCRbeta sequences, prepared with unique molecular identifiers, was generated. TCRdb itself ran the PCR reads through MiXCR, one entry per CDR3 protein. The top ten clones hold over 9.5% of a sample with under 350,000 distinct CDR3 sequences, more than 8% of them seen once. The sample here was PBMCs from the stem cell graft donor, taken from the stem cell graft. These receptors came from a human donor who donated a stem cell graft to a child with SCID.

The rearrangement links TRBV12-3 or TRBV12-4 to TRBJ2-3; a weak D match, TRBD2 (5 bases). V was shortened by 10 bases and J by 0 bases, with 8 bases between the two germline ends. The CDR3 runs 12 residues. DNA for the CDR3: TGTGCCACGAGGGCAAGCACAGATACGCAGTATTTT. Translating gives CATRASTDTQYF.

This clonotype has only a few counts. The chain couples TRBV5-6 to TRBJ2-3; no definite D call. The CDR3 length is 15 residues. CDR1 and CDR2 from the germline V gene are SGHDT and YYEEEE. V was shortened by 0 bases and J by 3 bases, with 11 bases between the two germline ends. CDR3 region: CASSLGSGKTDTQYF. Written as DNA, the CDR3 is TGTGCCAGCAGCTTGGGGTCTGGAAAAACAGATACGCAGTATTTT.

This clonotype was seen repeatedly, ten times or more. This sequence joins TRBV9 and TRBJ2-7, with D possibly TRBD1 on 6 matching bases. Germline CDR1 reads SGDLS; CDR2 reads YYNGEE. The CDR3 is 15 amino acids. V shed 3 bases and J shed 3 bases, with 16 bases lying between them. The CDR3 here is CASSAAPTGYYEQYF. CDR3 nucleotide sequence: TGTGCCAGCAGCGCAGCCCCCACAGGGTACTACGAGCAGTACTTC.

V gene TRBV10-3 combines with J gene TRBJ2-2; D possibly corresponds to TRBD2 (5 bases). Per the germline V gene, CDR1 is ENHRY and CDR2 is SYGVKD. This CDR3 has 14 residues. V was clipped by 4 bases and J by 3 bases, with 9 bases between them. The DNA for the CDR3 is TGTGCCATCAGTGGGGCGGGTGACACCGGGGAGCTGTTTTTT. Translation gives CAISGAGDTGELFF.

This clonotype has at least ten counts. The rearrangement joins TRBV27 to TRBJ1-1, with D perhaps TRBD1 (6 bases). The CDR3 totals 14 residues. Looked up from germline, CDR1 is MNHEY and CDR2 is SMNVEV (reference sequence). V lost 0 bases and J 4 bases, leaving 9 bases between the germline ends. Here the CDR3 DNA reads TGTGCCAGCAGTTTATCCGGGGGCAGCACTGAAGCTTTCTTT. It encodes CASSLSGGSTEAFF.

V gene TRBV6-1 combines with J gene TRBJ2-5; D possibly matches TRBD1 or TRBD2 (5 bases each). CDR1 is MNHNS and CDR2 is SASEGT in the germline V gene. The V end lost 7 bases, the J end lost 10 bases, and 22 bases lay between the germline ends. There are 14 residues in the CDR3. The CDR3 is CASMPRTTRDYQYF. The CDR3 nucleotides read TGTGCCAGCATGCCGCGGACAACAAGAGACTACCAGTACTTC.

This clonotype was found a few times. The chain recombines TRBV5-1 with TRBJ2-7; no definite D call. The germline V gene has CDR1 SGHRS and CDR2 YFSETQ. CDR3 length equals 14 residues. V lost 0 bases, J lost 2 bases, and 9 bases lay in between. CDR3 sequence: CASSLDPGTYEQYF. The CDR3 DNA reads as TGCGCCAGCAGCTTGGATCCAGGAACCTACGAGCAGTACTTC.

V and J are TRBV5-6 and TRBJ1-2; D is undetermined. The CDR3 extends over 12 amino acids. V lost 4 bases to trimming and J lost 5 bases, with 9 bases between them. Germline-derived CDR1 and CDR2 are SGHDT and YYEEEE. DNA of the CDR3: TGTGCCAGCAGCCGGACGATTTATGGCTACACCTTC. Translation: CASSRTIYGYTF.

This chain joins TRBV5-1 and TRBJ2-3; TRBD2 matches at 10 bases. Trimming removed 4 bases from V and 2 bases from J; junction bases left unmatched: 7. This CDR3 region has 16 residues. Germline V gives CDR1 SGHRS, CDR2 YFSETQ. The CDR3 DNA follows: TGCGCCAGCAGCCCTATAGCGGGGGGTTACACAGATACGCAGTATTTT. This gives the protein CASSPIAGGYTDTQYF.

This clonotype was counted between two and nine times. The chain combines TRBV10-3 with TRBJ2-5; D unresolved. V was pared by 5 bases and J by 4 bases, with 11 bases between. The CDR3 runs to 13 residues. CDR1 ENHRY and CDR2 SYGVKD come from the germline V gene. DNA of the CDR3: TGTGCCATCAGTCTAGGAATGGGAGAGACCCAGTACTTC. Translating gives CAISLGMGETQYF.

In this sample, this clonotype turned up a few times. This chain links TRBV5-1 with TRBJ1-1; TRBD1 agrees at 9 bases. The CDR3 is made up of 14 amino acids. With V trimmed by 4 bases and J by 5 bases, 6 bases remained unmatched. The germline V gene encodes CDR1 SGHRS and CDR2 YFSETQ. The CDR3 coding sequence is TGCGCCAGCAGCCCCGGGACAGGGTTTACTGAAGCTTTCTTT. Its translation is CASSPGTGFTEAFF.

The sample holds a few counts of this clonotype. The gene calls are TRBV7-2 and TRBJ2-7; TRBD2 might be the D (6 bases). With 3 bases removed from V and 1 base from J, the gap between germline ends came to 13 bases. The CDR3 length is 15 residues. CDR1 is SGHTA, CDR2 FQGNSA, per germline. Here the CDR3 DNA reads TGTGCCAGCAGCTTTTACGGGGGAGGTTCCTACGAGCAGTACTTC. Translating gives CASSFYGGGSYEQYF.

The chain is built from TRBV29-1 and TRBJ2-5; tentative D call: TRBD1 (6 bases). The germline V gene has CDR1 SQVTM and CDR2 ANQGSEA. The CDR3 spans 12 residues. V was shortened by 8 bases and J by 2 bases, with 12 bases between the two germline ends. The CDR3 DNA reads as TGCAGCACTCGACAGGCTCAAGAGACCCAGTACTTC. Translating it yields CSTRQAQETQYF.

V gene TRBV6-5 combines with J gene TRBJ1-2; 11 bases line up with TRBD1. Germline V gives CDR1 MNHEY, CDR2 SVGAGI. Trimming took 7 bases from V and 4 from J; bases not matched to a gene: 14. The CDR3 extends over 17 amino acids. The CDR3 loop reads CASTQRDRGSYRYGYTF. The CDR3 DNA follows: TGTGCCAGCACACAACGGGACAGGGGGTCCTATCGCTATGGCTACACCTTC.

The rearrangement joins TRBV5-1 to TRBJ2-3; 12 bases fit TRBD2. The junction had 11 bases not matched to a gene; V was cut back by 1 base and J by 5 bases. The CDR3 has 18 amino acids. Germline-derived CDR1 and CDR2 are SGHRS and YFSETQ. This chain's CDR3 is CASSLNRWTSGVEDTQYF. The DNA of the CDR3 is TGCGCCAGCAGCTTGAACCGGTGGACTAGCGGGGTGGAAGATACGCAGTATTTT.

This clonotype showed up just a few times. V is TRBV3-1 and J is TRBJ2-7; the D gene is possibly TRBD2 (5 bases). The CDR3 is made up of 15 amino acids. Germline assignment: CDR1 LGHDT and CDR2 YNNKEL (reference sequence). The germline V and J ends were trimmed by 0 bases and 3 bases, with 12 bases remaining between them. This chain's CDR3 is CASSQEEGEGYEQYF. The CDR3 bases are TGTGCCAGCAGCCAAGAAGAGGGAGAGGGCTACGAGCAGTACTTC.

The V gene is TRBV7-9, the J gene TRBJ1-2; no firm D call. Trimming took off 5 bases at V and 4 bases at J, with 23 bases between the two ends. Germline values: CDR1 SEHNR, CDR2 FQNEAQ (reference sequence). The CDR3 consists of 17 residues. The CDR3 reads CASSPVVGDGFGYGYTF. The CDR3 DNA is TGTGCCAGCAGCCCAGTGGTCGGCGATGGCTTCGGCTATGGCTACACCTTC.

The chain couples TRBV10-3 to TRBJ2-7; 12 bases match TRBD2. There are 15 residues in the CDR3. The V gene end was trimmed by 10 bases and the J gene end by 0 bases; junction bases not matched to a gene: 7. Per germline, CDR1 ENHRY and CDR2 SYGVKD. CDR3 loop: CASQGLAGSSYEQYF. CDR3 DNA: TGTGCCAGCCAAGGACTAGCGGGGAGCTCCTACGAGCAGTACTTC.

This clonotype was detected many times. This sequence joins TRBV6-1 and TRBJ2-1; TRBD2 agrees at 13 bases. The CDR3 spans 15 residues. The V segment lost 6 bases and the J segment 3 bases; nucleotides outside the gene matches: 2. Germline-derived CDR1 and CDR2 are MNHNS and SASEGT. The CDR3 DNA follows: TGTGCCAGCAGAACTAGCGGGGGGGACTACAATGAGCAGTTCTTC. Protein sequence: CASRTSGGDYNEQFF.

This clonotype was counted only a few times. The chain recombines TRBV7-9 with TRBJ2-3, with 8 bases fitting TRBD1. Losses at the gene ends were 5 bases for V and 4 bases for J; bases not matched to a gene: 11. Germline V gives CDR1 SEHNR, CDR2 FQNEAQ (reference sequence). This CDR3 region has 16 residues. The CDR3 nucleotides are TGTGCCAGCAGCCCCGGGACAGGTAGTGCCCCAGATACGCAGTATTTT. Protein: CASSPGTGSAPDTQYF.

The chain joins TRBV12-5 to TRBJ2-7; D not certain. Trimming shortened V by 5 bases and J by 6 bases, and 11 bases separated the two germline ends. The length of the CDR3 is 12 residues. Germline CDR1 is LGHNT and CDR2 is FRNRAP. The CDR3 coding sequence is TGTGCTAGTGGTGCCGATTCGGGCGAGCAGTACTTC. This sequence encodes CASGADSGEQYF.

This clonotype occurred a few times. The V call is TRBV18, the J call TRBJ2-2; D is uncertain. Trimming shortened V by 8 bases and J by 2 bases, and 6 bases separated the two germline ends. The CDR3 contains 12 residues. CDR1 is KGHSH and CDR2 is LQKENI in the germline V gene. CDR3 protein: CASALNTGELFF. The CDR3 coding sequence is TGTGCCAGCGCATTAAACACCGGGGAGCTGTTTTTT. Full variable domain (remainder filled in from reference TRBV18 and TRBJ2-2): NAGVMQNPRHLVRRRGQEARLRCSPMKGHSHVYWYRQLPEEGLKFMVYLQKENIIDESGMPKERFSAEFPKEGPSILRIQQVVRGDSAAYFCASALNTGELFFGEGSRLTVL.

This clonotype has more than one count but fewer than ten. The chain recombines TRBV29-1 with TRBJ2-5; D tentatively reads TRBD1 or TRBD2 (5 bases each). Trimming left V 6 bases short and J 1 base short, with 12 bases between. This CDR3 is 13 amino acids long. Germline V gives CDR1 SQVTM, CDR2 ANQGSEA. The CDR3 DNA follows: TGCAGCGTGGGACGAGGGACCCAAGAGACCCAGTACTTC. It codes for CSVGRGTQETQYF.

V is TRBV12-3 or TRBV12-4 and J is TRBJ2-2; D is possibly TRBD1 (6 bases). Trimming took 5 bases from V and 3 from J, leaving 16 bases between them. This CDR3 contains 16 residues. The CDR3 region is CASSTGRDKHTGELFF. The DNA for the CDR3 is TGTGCCAGCAGTACTGGCCGGGACAAACACACCGGGGAGCTGTTTTTT.

This clonotype appeared a few times. This chain connects TRBV19 to TRBJ2-3; D uncertain. The V gene lost 10 bases and the J gene lost 2 bases, with 7 bases spanning the gap. The CDR3 length is 11 residues. Germline assignment: CDR1 LNHDA and CDR2 SQIVND (reference sequence). CDR3 coding DNA: TGTGCCATTAGGGTCACAGATACGCAGTATTTT. The encoded protein is CAIRVTDTQYF.

This clonotype showed up just a few times. The CDR3 nucleotides read TGTGCCAGCAGCTTAACGGAGGCTGACACCGGGGAGCTGTTTTTT. Protein product: CASSLTEADTGELFF. V is TRBV7-3 and J is TRBJ2-2; TRBD2 might be the D (5 bases). V was trimmed by 0 bases and J by 3 bases, leaving 8 bases between them. The CDR3 runs to 15 residues. Germline V CDR1 and CDR2: SGHTA, FQGTGA. Full variable domain (missing parts from reference TRBV7-3 and TRBJ2-2): GAGVSQTPSNKVTEKGKYVELRCDPISGHTALYWYRQSLGQGPEFLIYFQGTGAADDSGLPNDRFFAVRPEGSVSTLKIQRTERGDSAVYLCASSLTEADTGELFFGEGSRLTVL.

The chain uses TRBV4-1 and TRBJ2-5; the D gene is possibly TRBD1 (7 bases). Trimming took 4 bases from V and 3 from J, leaving 12 bases between them. The CDR3 sequence is 14 residues long. Germline CDR1 reads MGHRA; CDR2 reads YSYEKL. CDR3 bases: TGCGCCAGCAGCCCCCAGGGGGGAGAAGAGACCCAGTACTTC. Its translation is CASSPQGGEETQYF.

This clonotype was picked up a small number of times. The rearrangement links TRBV12-3 or TRBV12-4 to TRBJ2-1; D is ambiguous. CDR3 length: 12 amino acids. Trimming left V 0 bases short and J 8 bases short, with 5 bases between. The chain's CDR3 is CASSLARDEQFF. DNA for the CDR3: TGTGCCAGCAGTTTAGCCAGAGATGAGCAGTTCTTC.

The chain is built from TRBV12-3 or TRBV12-4 and TRBJ2-5; TRBD1 is a possible D gene (6 bases). This CDR3 comprises 15 residues. V lost 5 bases to trimming and J lost 4 bases, with 17 bases between them. This CDR3 reads CASSPRDTGRETQYF. CDR3 nucleotide sequence: TGTGCCAGCAGTCCCCGGGACACAGGTCGAGAGACCCAGTACTTC.